Below are 13 T cell receptor beta chains sequenced from a single sample in a study of shared clonotypes between healthy human individuals. The table came from immunoSEQ multiplex PCR; TCRdb's copy has only in-frame clones and leaves some out. The sample holds roughly 500,000 clones, 95% to 97% seen once. Specimen: naive CD4+ T cells sorted from blood. Described subset: CD45RA+ positively selected. These receptors were obtained from a woman aged 25 to 39 in good health.

The chain is built from TRBV11-2 and TRBJ1-1; 7 bases are shared with TRBD1. Germline V gene data show CDR1 as SGHAT and CDR2 as FQNNGV. This CDR3 comprises 13 residues. The V segment lost 5 bases and the J segment 3 bases; nucleotides outside the gene matches: 3. CDR3 sequence: CASSLTGYTEAFF. The CDR3 nucleotides read TGTGCCAGCAGCCTGACAGGGTACACTGAAGCTTTCTTT.

The chain employs TRBV7-6 and TRBJ2-5; D call uncertain. Germline V gives CDR1 SGHVS, CDR2 FNYEAQ. The CDR3 runs to 17 residues. Trimming took off 1 base at V and 4 bases at J, with 19 bases between the two ends. The CDR3 is CASSLGHWDGVVETQYF. Here the CDR3 DNA reads TGTGCCAGCAGCTTAGGTCATTGGGATGGGGTGGTAGAGACCCAGTACTTC.

The CDR3 region has the DNA TGTGCCAGTAACCACGTCGGTGGCGGGGGCATTCAGTACTTC. It codes for CASNHVGGGGIQYF. The chain links TRBV19 to TRBJ2-4, with 7 bases aligning to TRBD2. CDR1 is LNHDA and CDR2 is SQIVND in the germline V gene (reference sequence). CDR3 length: 14 residues. Unmatched junction bases numbered 12, after V lost 7 bases and J lost 9 bases. Full variable domain (outside the CDR3, taken from reference TRBV19 and TRBJ2-4): DGGITQSPKYLFRKEGQNVTLSCEQNLNHDAMYWYRQDPGQGLRLIYYSQIVNDFQKGDIAEGYSVSREKKESFPLTVTSAQKNPTAFYLCASNHVGGGGIQYFGAGTRLSVL.

The V gene is TRBV30, the J gene TRBJ1-2, with D perhaps TRBD1 (6 bases). The CDR3 length is 14 residues. Trimming shortened V by 3 bases and J by 3 bases, and 14 bases separated the two germline ends. From germline, CDR1 is GTSNPN and CDR2 SVGIG (reference sequence). This CDR3 is CAWRRIQGYYGYTF. CDR3 coding DNA: TGTGCCTGGAGAAGAATACAGGGCTACTATGGCTACACCTTC.

The count of this clone is one. The rearrangement uses TRBV5-1 and TRBJ2-7, with D perhaps matching TRBD2 (6 bases). Trimming cost V 4 bases and J 7 bases, with 21 bases left between them. The CDR3 is made up of 15 amino acids. Germline V gene sequence: CDR1 SGHRS, CDR2 YFSETQ. The CDR3 nucleotides read TGCGCCAGCAGCCTAGGGACTGCCGGACCTCTGGAGCAGTACTTC. Its protein product is CASSLGTAGPLEQYF.

The chain links TRBV4-1 to TRBJ2-7, with 7 nucleotides matching TRBD2. Germline trimming cut 4 bases from V and 4 bases from J; bases unmatched to any gene: 13. This CDR3 contains 16 residues. Germline V CDR1 and CDR2: MGHRA, YSYEKL. DNA of the CDR3: TGCGCCAGCAGCCCAGGGAGAGGACTAGGTACTTACGAGCAGTACTTC. This gives the protein CASSPGRGLGTYEQYF.

This chain links TRBV6-1 with TRBJ1-5; 10 bases fit TRBD1. The CDR3 extends over 16 amino acids. V dropped 4 bases and J dropped 6; count of bases not matched to a gene: 9. Per germline, CDR1 MNHNS and CDR2 SASEGT. The CDR3 is CASSAPGTGASQPQHF. CDR3 coding DNA: TGTGCCAGCAGTGCCCCCGGGACAGGGGCCAGTCAGCCCCAGCATTTT.

This chain links TRBV28 with TRBJ1-2, with D uncertain. This CDR3 has 15 amino acids. Germline CDR1 reads MDHEN; CDR2 reads SYDVKM. Trimming cost V 3 bases and J 3 bases, with 14 bases left between them. The CDR3 DNA is TGTGCCAGCAGTTTGGGTCAGGTCCCGGACTATGGCTACACCTTC. Translation gives CASSLGQVPDYGYTF.

This clone was observed once. J is TRBJ2-2 and V is TRBV12-5; D not certain. Trimming pared 5 bases from V and 4 bases from J, leaving 11 bases between. Germline assignment: CDR1 LGHNT and CDR2 FRNRAP. The CDR3 loop spans 14 amino acids. The CDR3 protein is CASGPDVGTGELFF. CDR3 coding DNA: TGTGCTAGTGGTCCGGACGTAGGCACCGGGGAGCTGTTTTTT.

The chain uses TRBV6-5 and TRBJ1-4; D gene unclear. Trimming cost V 0 bases and J 5 bases, with 10 bases left between them. Germline V gene lookup returns CDR1 MNHEY and CDR2 SVGAGI. The CDR3 contains 15 residues. The CDR3 is CASSYSWTANEKLFF. The CDR3 nucleotides are TGTGCCAGCAGTTACTCGTGGACCGCCAATGAAAAACTGTTTTTT.

The chain recombines TRBV7-9 with TRBJ2-7, with D perhaps TRBD2 (6 bases). CDR3 length: 15 residues. The ends were cut back, 3 bases at V and 1 base at J, with 13 bases in the middle. Germline loops: CDR1 SEHNR, CDR2 FQNEAQ (reference sequence). CDR3 sequence (DNA): TGTGCCAGCAGCTTGCGCGGGACCTCTTCCTACGAGCAGTACTTC. Translation: CASSLRGTSSYEQYF.

This clone is a singleton in its sample. The chain joins TRBV7-9 to TRBJ2-1; 12 bases are shared with TRBD2. Per the germline V gene, CDR1 is SEHNR and CDR2 is FQNEAQ (reference sequence). This CDR3 is 17 amino acids long. J was trimmed by 6 bases and V by 0 bases; bases with no gene match: 6. The CDR3 loop reads CASSLAPELAGGNEQFF. The CDR3, as DNA: TGTGCCAGCAGCTTAGCCCCGGAACTAGCGGGAGGCAATGAGCAGTTCTTC.

This rearrangement joins TRBV28 to TRBJ1-1; perhaps TRBD1 as D (6 bases). Germline V gives CDR1 MDHEN, CDR2 SYDVKM. The CDR3 is made up of 11 amino acids. The ends were cut back, 7 bases at V and 11 bases at J, with 14 bases in the middle. The DNA of the CDR3 is TGTGCCAGCACGGCAGGGGTTGAGGCTTTCTTT. Translation: CASTAGVEAFF. Filled out from reference TRBV28 and TRBJ1-1, the complete variable domain reads DVKVTQSSRYLVKRTGEKVFLECVQDMDHENMFWYRQDPGLGLRLIYFSYDVKMKEKGDIPEGYSVSREKKERFSLILESASTNQTSMYLCASTAGVEAFFGQGTRLTVV.